The 24 T cell receptor beta chains below come from one sample, sequenced in a study of shared clonotypes between healthy human individuals. Assay: immunoSEQ multiplex PCR; the TCRdb copy retains only in-frame clones and omits some. There are millions of clones in the sample; roughly 95% occur only once, and roughly 0.13% lies in the top ten. The material sequenced was naive CD4+ T cells sorted from blood. Subset reported: CD45RA+ positively selected. These receptors all stem from a man aged 18 to 30 in good health.

CDR3 sequence: CASSLTAGGADTQYF. The CDR3 DNA sequence: TGTGCCAGCAGCTTAACGGCAGGGGGCGCAGATACGCAGTATTTT. This chain links TRBV7-2 with TRBJ2-3, with TRBD1 matching 8 bases. Per germline, CDR1 SGHTA and CDR2 FQGNSA. The CDR3 contains 15 residues. The ends lost 2 bases at V and 4 bases at J; junction bases unmatched: 5.

Here the CDR3 DNA reads TGTGCCAGCTCACCGCCGGGACTAGCGGGAGTAAAAGAGACCCAGTACTTC. Translated: CASSPPGLAGVKETQYF. V and J are TRBV18 and TRBJ2-5, with 14 bases aligning to TRBD2. CDR1 KGHSH and CDR2 LQKENI come from the germline V gene. V lost 3 bases, J lost 3 bases, and 6 bases stayed unmatched. CDR3 length: 17 residues.

The V gene is TRBV6-1, the J gene TRBJ2-3; TRBD1 matches 9 bases. J was trimmed by 2 bases and V by 2 bases; bases with no gene match: 5. This CDR3 is 16 amino acids long. From germline, CDR1 is MNHNS and CDR2 SASEGT. The CDR3 reads CASSELQGALTDTQYF. The CDR3 DNA follows: TGTGCCAGCAGTGAATTACAGGGGGCCCTCACAGATACGCAGTATTTT.

V and J are TRBV5-6 and TRBJ2-7; 7 bases are a match to TRBD2. Trimming cost V 0 bases and J 4 bases; bases outside gene matches: 7. Germline CDR1 and CDR2: SGHDT and YYEEEE. The CDR3 sequence is 15 residues long. The CDR3, as DNA: TGTGCCAGCAGCTTGGAAGGGGAGGGAGGTTACGAGCAGTACTTC. This gives the protein CASSLEGEGGYEQYF.

The chain combines TRBV6-1 with TRBJ1-2, with D unresolved. The CDR3 runs 15 residues. Germline CDR1 is MNHNS and CDR2 is SASEGT. Deletions cut 6 bases from V and 7 bases from J, with 21 bases between. CDR3 in amino acids: CASRKITRALAGYTF. The CDR3 nucleotides are TGTGCCAGCAGGAAAATTACACGGGCGCTGGCTGGCTACACCTTC.

The chain couples TRBV5-4 to TRBJ2-1; the match to TRBD2 covers 8 bases. CDR1 and CDR2 from the germline V gene are SGHNT and YYREEE (reference sequence). With 2 bases clipped from V and 6 bases from J, the junction kept 4 bases outside the gene matches. This CDR3 is 14 amino acids long. DNA for the CDR3: TGTGCCAGCAGCTTAATCAGCGGGAGCAATGAGCAGTTCTTC. Its protein is CASSLISGSNEQFF.

This clone was observed once. CDR3 amino acids: CASRVYTGELFF. The CDR3 DNA sequence: TGTGCCAGCAGGGTATACACCGGGGAGCTGTTTTTT. The chain links TRBV27 to TRBJ2-2; D is ambiguous. The V end was cut by 6 bases, the J end by 3 bases, with 5 bases between. Germline V gene data show CDR1 as MNHEY and CDR2 as SMNVEV (reference sequence). This CDR3 has 12 residues.

This clone appeared a few times. This chain connects TRBV2 to TRBJ1-5; D is unresolved. Germline loops: CDR1 SNHLY, CDR2 FYNNEI. The V end was cut by 4 bases, the J end by 6 bases, with 10 bases between. The CDR3 spans 13 residues. The CDR3 sequence is CASSGGISQPQHF. In nucleotides, the CDR3 is TGTGCCAGCAGTGGAGGAATATCTCAGCCCCAGCATTTT.

V is TRBV11-2 and J is TRBJ1-2; D may be TRBD1 (6 bases). Germline CDR1 is SGHAT and CDR2 is FQNNGV. The V end lost 0 bases, the J end lost 4 bases, and 12 bases lay between the germline ends. This CDR3 spans 15 amino acids. The CDR3 coding sequence is TGTGCCAGCAGCTTAGATGGCAGGGGACTCTATGGCTACACCTTC. This codes for CASSLDGRGLYGYTF. Complete variable domain (other parts from reference TRBV11-2 and TRBJ1-2): EAGVAQSPRYKIIEKRQSVAFWCNPISGHATLYWYQQILGQGPKLLIQFQNNGVVDDSQLPKDRFSAERLKGVDSTLKIQPAKLEDSAVYLCASSLDGRGLYGYTFGSGTRLTVV.

The V and J genes are TRBV21-1 and TRBJ1-4. TRBV21-1 is classified as a pseudogene. CDR3 length equals 15 residues. The CDR3 bases are TGTGCCAGCAGCAGAACCCCGGGGCCGAATGAAAAACTGTTTTTT. Its protein is CASSRTPGPNEKLFF.

This clone appeared a few times. CDR3 region: CASSQVDTQYF. The CDR3 DNA follows: TGTGCCAGCAGCCAAGTAGATACGCAGTATTTT. The chain carries TRBV7-9 and TRBJ2-3, with D uncertain. V shed 5 bases and J shed 5 bases, with 5 bases lying between them. Germline CDR1 is SEHNR and CDR2 is FQNEAQ (reference sequence). The CDR3 is made up of 11 amino acids.

This rearrangement joins TRBV11-1 to TRBJ1-1; D might be TRBD1 (6 bases). V lost 5 bases and J lost 0, with 10 bases in between. Germline values: CDR1 SGHAT, CDR2 FQDESV (reference sequence). The CDR3 consists of 14 residues. Here the CDR3 reads CASSRGQLNTEAFF. In DNA form, the CDR3 reads TGTGCCAGCAGCCGCGGACAGCTGAACACTGAAGCTTTCTTT.

Note on this clone: Compared with germline, one end of the junction differs, possibly owing to a read error. This sequence joins TRBV7-7 and TRBJ1-3; weak D call: TRBD1 (6 bases). This CDR3 spans 18 amino acids. The germline gives CDR1 SSHAT, CDR2 FNYEAQ (reference sequence). The CDR3 sequence: CASSLVCTGMSCGNTIYF. For the CDR3, the DNA is TGTGCTAGCAGCTTAGTCTGTACAGGGATGTCGTGCGGAAACACCATATATTTT.

The chain has TRBV18 and TRBJ1-3, with D unresolved. Germline V gene lookup returns CDR1 KGHSH and CDR2 LQKENI. The CDR3 covers 15 residues. V was clipped by 0 bases and J by 2 bases, with 8 bases between them. The CDR3 is CASSPPGRPGNTIYF. The CDR3 nucleotides read TGTGCCAGCTCACCACCGGGGAGACCTGGAAACACCATATATTTT.

V gene TRBV2 combines with J gene TRBJ1-1, with D unresolved. Germline V lookup: CDR1 SNHLY, CDR2 FYNNEI. CDR3 length: 13 residues. The V end was cut by 7 bases, the J end by 8 bases, with 17 bases between. DNA of the CDR3: TGTGCCAGCAAACGGAATACGGCAGGCGAAGCTTTCTTT. The encoded protein is CASKRNTAGEAFF.

This chain joins TRBV30 and TRBJ1-4; a possible D gene is TRBD1 (5 bases). The CDR3 has 13 amino acids. V was trimmed by 8 bases and J by 7 bases, leaving 17 bases between them. From germline, CDR1 is GTSNPN and CDR2 SVGIG (reference sequence). The DNA of the CDR3 is TGTGCCAGGAAAGGGCAGGGTGGTGAAAAACTGTTTTTT. The encoded protein is CARKGQGGEKLFF.

The genes are TRBV5-1 and TRBJ2-7; D possibly corresponds to TRBD1 (5 bases). Trimming pared 0 bases from V and 0 bases from J, leaving 16 bases between. CDR3 length: 17 residues. Germline-derived CDR1 and CDR2 are SGHRS and YFSETQ. In DNA, the CDR3 is TGCGCCAGCAGCTTGGTCCCCCCCCCGACAGTCTCCTACGAGCAGTACTTC. Protein product: CASSLVPPPTVSYEQYF.

In the case of this clone: Other DNA sequences in this specimen translate into the identical CDR3. The chain joins TRBV5-1 to TRBJ2-3; weak D call: TRBD1 (5 bases). Trimming removed 0 bases at V and 3 bases at J, with 8 bases between. This CDR3 contains 14 residues. Germline V gene data show CDR1 as SGHRS and CDR2 as YFSETQ. The CDR3 sequence: CASSLGQLTDTQYF. As DNA, the CDR3 is TGCGCCAGCAGCTTGGGACAGCTAACAGATACGCAGTATTTT.

The chain employs TRBV12-5 and TRBJ2-5, with 11 bases fitting TRBD2. Looked up from germline, CDR1 is LGHNT and CDR2 is FRNRAP. This CDR3 is built from 15 residues. The J segment lost 3 bases and the V segment lost 3 bases, leaving 3 bases of the junction unmatched. The CDR3, as DNA: TGTGCTAGTGGTTTCGCGACTAGCGGGAAAGAGACCCAGTACTTC. This sequence encodes CASGFATSGKETQYF.

The rearrangement uses TRBV7-9 and TRBJ2-7; D remains unclear. There are 12 residues in the CDR3. V was trimmed by 3 bases and J by 6 bases, leaving 9 bases between them. CDR1 and CDR2 (germline): SEHNR, FQNEAQ (reference sequence). In DNA form, the CDR3 reads TGTGCCAGCAGCTTCCCTAACGGCGAGCAGTACTTC. Its protein is CASSFPNGEQYF. Drawing the rest from reference TRBV7-9 and TRBJ2-7, the complete variable domain is DTGVSQNPRHKITKRGQNVTFRCDPISEHNRLYWYRQTLGQGPEFLTYFQNEAQLEKSRLLSDRFSAERPKGSFSTLEIQRTEQGDSAMYLCASSFPNGEQYFGPGTRLTVT.

The rearrangement uses TRBV5-4 and TRBJ2-7; D unresolved. Trimming pared 4 bases from V and 2 bases from J, leaving 16 bases between. CDR1 and CDR2 (germline): SGHNT, YYREEE (reference sequence). This CDR3 is 15 amino acids long. The CDR3 protein is CASSLSNDAPYEQYF. The CDR3 nucleotides read TGTGCCAGCAGCCTTTCGAACGACGCCCCCTACGAGCAGTACTTC. Looking up the rest from reference TRBV5-4 and TRBJ2-7 gives the full variable domain: ETGVTQSPTHLIKTRGQQVTLRCSSQSGHNTVSWYQQALGQGPQFIFQYYREEENGRGNFPPRFSGLQFPNYSSELNVNALELDDSALYLCASSLSNDAPYEQYFGPGTRLTVT.

The V gene is TRBV10-3, the J gene TRBJ2-7, with 7 bases aligning to TRBD2. This CDR3 has 14 residues. The junction had 5 bases not matched to a gene; V was cut back by 4 bases and J by 2 bases. Germline CDR1 is ENHRY and CDR2 is SYGVKD. CDR3 coding DNA: TGTGCCATCAGTGTCCTCGCGGGGGCCTACGAGCAGTACTTC. This gives the protein CAISVLAGAYEQYF.

The chain combines TRBV6-5 with TRBJ2-4; D is ambiguous. CDR3 length equals 14 residues. The germline V gene has CDR1 MNHEY and CDR2 SVGAGI. V lost 0 bases and J 5 bases, leaving 8 bases between the germline ends. The CDR3 protein is CASSYSTRQNIQYF. Here the CDR3 DNA reads TGTGCCAGCAGTTACTCGACACGACAAAACATTCAGTACTTC.

Only one count was recorded for this clone. The chain has TRBV7-9 and TRBJ2-7; 9 bases line up with TRBD1. The CDR3 has 16 residues. The trim removed 2 bases at V and 3 bases at J, leaving 8 bases unmatched. From germline, CDR1 is SEHNR and CDR2 FQNEAQ (reference sequence). In nucleotides, the CDR3 is TGTGCCAGCAGCTTAAGTCCCGGACAGGGGAACTACGAGCAGTACTTC. Translation: CASSLSPGQGNYEQYF.